This T cell receptor (beta chain) is drawn from a study of OX40 agonist ivuxolimab in advanced cancers. CDR3 size: 14 residues. Germline CDR1 is SNHLY and CDR2 is FYNNEI. The ends were cut back, 3 bases at V and 2 bases at J, with 9 bases in the middle. Measured with immunoSEQ multiplex PCR; TCRdb has only the in-frame clones, and not every one. Of roughly 36,000 clones detected, about 74% appear once; the ten largest clones hold 12%. The TCR originated in an adult with an advanced solid tumor such as melanoma, head and neck, liver or kidney cancer. J is TRBJ2-3 and V is TRBV2; possible D gene TRBD1, 5 bases. Sequencing was performed on CD4+ or CD8+ T cells sorted from blood, taken in a trial of the OX40 agonist ivuxolimab. The CDR3, as DNA: TGTGCCAGCAGTGATGGGGCCCTCACAGATACGCAGTATTTT. As protein: CASSDGALTDTQYF.